What follows are 8 T cell receptor beta chains derived from one specimen sequenced in a study of control samples from healthy donors and cancer patients. Profiled with immunoSEQ multiplex PCR; TCRdb holds only in-frame clones, not every one. This sample has 45,000 to 70,000 clones; under 95% occur once, and the top ten carry roughly 0.91%. What was sequenced was PBMCs. These receptors all come from a man aged 30 to 45 with colorectal cancer.

This chain connects TRBV4-2 to TRBJ2-7; no reliable D call. The length of the CDR3 is 14 residues. Germline loops: CDR1 LGHNA, CDR2 YNFKEQ. The V and J ends lost 3 bases and 1 base respectively, with 10 bases between them. CDR3 in amino acids: CASSQPDGSYEQYF. In DNA, the CDR3 is TGTGCCAGCAGCCAGCCGGACGGGTCCTACGAGCAGTACTTC.

The J gene is TRBJ2-3, the V gene TRBV5-5; 13 bases are a match to TRBD2. V shed 4 bases and J 0 bases; nucleotides not matched to a gene: 8. The V gene's germline CDR1 is SGHKS and CDR2 YYEKEE (reference sequence). The CDR3 covers 18 residues. The CDR3 protein is CASSPRTSGGLSTDTQYF. The CDR3 DNA is TGTGCCAGCAGCCCGCGGACTAGCGGGGGCCTCAGCACAGATACGCAGTATTTT.

The genes are TRBV5-4 and TRBJ2-7; D not certain. The CDR3 runs 15 residues. Germline V gene lookup returns CDR1 SGHNT and CDR2 YYREEE (reference sequence). V lost 0 bases, J lost 2 bases, and 12 bases lay in between. CDR3 in DNA: TGTGCCAGCAGCTTGGGGCTAGACCCAACCTACGAGCAGTACTTC. Protein: CASSLGLDPTYEQYF.

V gene TRBV27 combines with J gene TRBJ1-5, with D unclear. V dropped 2 bases and J dropped 3 bases, with 8 bases sitting between them. CDR1 and CDR2 (germline): MNHEY, SMNVEV (reference sequence). The CDR3 is 14 amino acids. CDR3 nucleotide sequence: TGTGCCAGCAGTTTAGGGCCCATCAATCAGCCCCAGCATTTT. Encoded protein: CASSLGPINQPQHF.

V is TRBV6-2 or TRBV6-3 and J is TRBJ1-2, with D uncertain. Germline V gene lookup returns CDR1 MNHEY and CDR2 SVGEGT. V shed 2 bases and J shed 6 bases, with 13 bases lying between them. CDR3 length: 14 residues. The chain's CDR3 is CASSYGGLWNGYTF. The CDR3 DNA reads as TGTGCCAGCAGTTACGGTGGTCTATGGAATGGCTACACCTTC.

V usage is TRBV7-9 and J usage is TRBJ1-2; a possible D gene is TRBD1 (6 bases). The CDR3 is made up of 14 amino acids. V lost 4 bases to trimming and J lost 5 bases, with 14 bases between them. Germline CDR1 SEHNR, CDR2 FQNEAQ (reference sequence). CDR3 coding DNA: TGTGCCAGCAGCTCCAGGGGAGGTACATATGGCTACACCTTC. Protein: CASSSRGGTYGYTF.

The chain joins TRBV27 to TRBJ2-3, with D possibly being TRBD2 (5 bases). Trimming took 0 bases from V and 3 from J, leaving 7 bases between them. CDR1 and CDR2 from the germline V gene are MNHEY and SMNVEV (reference sequence). The CDR3 length is 14 residues. The CDR3 is CASSLSRATDTQYF. As DNA, the CDR3 is TGTGCCAGCAGTTTATCGCGGGCTACAGATACGCAGTATTTT.

The chain carries TRBV7-9 and TRBJ1-1; D uncertain. Germline V gene sequence: CDR1 SEHNR, CDR2 FQNEAQ (reference sequence). The ends were cut back, 2 bases at V and 7 bases at J, with 14 bases in the middle. The CDR3 covers 14 residues. The CDR3: CASSLFQSGIEAFF. The CDR3 DNA is TGTGCCAGCAGCTTATTCCAATCGGGGATTGAAGCTTTCTTT. Full variable domain (outside the CDR3, taken from reference TRBV7-9 and TRBJ1-1): DTGVSQNPRHKITKRGQNVTFRCDPISEHNRLYWYRQTLGQGPEFLTYFQNEAQLEKSRLLSDRFSAERPKGSFSTLEIQRTEQGDSAMYLCASSLFQSGIEAFFGQGTRLTVV.